A selection of T cell receptor beta chains follows, all from one sample in a study of blood T cell repertoires in COVID-19. The table came from immunoSEQ multiplex PCR; TCRdb's copy has only in-frame clones and leaves some out. The data hold around 140,000 clones, with about nine tenths observed a single time. Material: peripheral blood. The receptors stem from a man aged 50-59 years with active COVID-19. Each CDR3 is given with its conserved first and last residue.

v_gene,CDR3aa
TRBV10-3,CAISVTGTGSNQPQHF
TRBV3-1/TRBV3-2,CASSHLGGTGNTEAFF
TRBV19,CASSIQRTSFEGGYTF
TRBV3-1/TRBV3-2,CASSQGVEKQPQHF
TRBV7-2,CASSFRTGGPLADTQYF
TRBV25-1,CASSELRGSDTGELFF
TRBV7-2,CASGASSYEQYF
TRBV19,CATRGRGGTEAFF
TRBV24-1,CATRQGSTNEKLFF
TRBV18,CASSPEDRGNSPLHF
TRBV11-1,CASSPGGANFQETQYF
TRBV5-1,CASSSGQASGNTIYF
TRBV4-1,CASSQGPGQGYGYTF
TRBV1,CTSTRTSGLWGQYF
TRBV5-6,CASSGMDRGGEKLFF
TRBV5-1,CASSPAPILAGGPMETQYF
TRBV4-3,CASSPRLKVAGTTSTEAFF
TRBV4-3,CASSPSRLPSGGTDTQYF
TRBV14,CASSQDSVGGPGYTF
TRBV7-9,CASSSRDRGRGAREKLFF
TRBV12-3/TRBV12-4,CASRVTGTYGYTF
TRBV7-9,CASSLDRTGLNEKLFF
TRBV5-1,CASSITGLKLNEQFF
TRBV9,CASSVGEYYANYYGYTF
TRBV24-1,CATSDSRQGNQPQHF
TRBV5-4,CASSFRQGGTEKLFF
TRBV19,CASSEGGVKNIQYF
TRBV5-4,CASSLGTPGQGNEQYF
TRBV19,CASSTQVHYYEQYF
TRBV7-9,CASSTDREVNEKLFF
TRBV3-1/TRBV3-2,CASSQVGGNTEAFF
TRBV4-1,CASSQEWRGAPYF
TRBV3-1/TRBV3-2,CASSQVGRVVGNSPLHF
TRBV2,CASSGQGHNTEAFF
TRBV2,CASSDGQKYGYTF
TRBV9,CASSLTSGGGTGELFF
TRBV1,CTSSRGLAGNIQYF
TRBV7-9,CAMPQGPSTDTQYF
TRBV12-3/TRBV12-4,CASTGGSTDTQYF
TRBV19,CASSVPGQIPYEQYF
TRBV6-5,CASSLAGGGEFF
TRBV6-5,CASNQRGVNTEAFF
TRBV19,CATTPGSHEQFF
TRBV6-5,CASGRPGVNSPLHF
TRBV29-1,CSVENSGTDTQYF
TRBV19,CASRDGTGMNSPLHF
TRBV4-2,CASSQTIRGGGADLDTQYF
TRBV24-1,CATSGRVGNQPQHF
TRBV12-3/TRBV12-4,CASSRSSGNTIYF
TRBV6-6,CASSYPGAFF
TRBV6-5,CASRGIAGAAYEQYF
TRBV3-1/TRBV3-2,CASSQDGASGYYEQYF
TRBV30,CAWSVGSTGREKLFF
TRBV9,CASSAVVGTNTGELFF